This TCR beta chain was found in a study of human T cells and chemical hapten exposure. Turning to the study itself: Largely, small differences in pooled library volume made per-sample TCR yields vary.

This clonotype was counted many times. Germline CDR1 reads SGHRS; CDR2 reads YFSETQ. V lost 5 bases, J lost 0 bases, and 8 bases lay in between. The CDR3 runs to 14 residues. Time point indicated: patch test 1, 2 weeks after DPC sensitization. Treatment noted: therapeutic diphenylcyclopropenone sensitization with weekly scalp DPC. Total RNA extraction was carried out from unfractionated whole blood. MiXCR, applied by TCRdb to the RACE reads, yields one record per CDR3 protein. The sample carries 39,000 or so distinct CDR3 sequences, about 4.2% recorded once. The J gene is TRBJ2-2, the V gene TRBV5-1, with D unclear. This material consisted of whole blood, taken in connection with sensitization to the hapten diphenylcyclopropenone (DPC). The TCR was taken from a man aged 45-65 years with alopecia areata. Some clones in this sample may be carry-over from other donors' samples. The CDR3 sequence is CASRADPNTGELFF. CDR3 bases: TGCGCCAGCAGAGCAGATCCGAACACCGGGGAGCTGTTTTTT. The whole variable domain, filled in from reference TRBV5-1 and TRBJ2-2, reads KAGVTQTPRYLIKTRGQQVTLSCSPISGHRSVSWYQQTPGQGLQFLFEYFSETQRNKGNFPGRFSGRQFSNSRSEMNVSTLELGDSALYLCASRADPNTGELFFGEGSRLTVL.